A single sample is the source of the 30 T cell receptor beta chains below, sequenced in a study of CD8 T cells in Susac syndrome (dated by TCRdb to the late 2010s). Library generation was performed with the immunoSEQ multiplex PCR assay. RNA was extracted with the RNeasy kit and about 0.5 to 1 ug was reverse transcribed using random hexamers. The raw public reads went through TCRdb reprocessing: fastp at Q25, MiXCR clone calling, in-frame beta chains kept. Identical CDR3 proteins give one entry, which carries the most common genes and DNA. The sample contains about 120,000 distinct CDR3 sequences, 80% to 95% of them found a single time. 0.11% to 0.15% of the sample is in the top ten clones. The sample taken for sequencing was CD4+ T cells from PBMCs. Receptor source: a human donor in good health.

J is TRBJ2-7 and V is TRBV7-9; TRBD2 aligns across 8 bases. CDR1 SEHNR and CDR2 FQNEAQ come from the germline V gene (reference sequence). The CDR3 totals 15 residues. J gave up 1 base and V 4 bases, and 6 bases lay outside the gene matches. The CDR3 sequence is CASSSPGGGSYEQYF. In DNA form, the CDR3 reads TGTGCCAGCAGCTCCCCCGGGGGGGGATCCTACGAGCAGTACTTC. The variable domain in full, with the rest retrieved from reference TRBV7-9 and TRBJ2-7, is DTGVSQNPRHKITKRGQNVTFRCDPISEHNRLYWYRQTLGQGPEFLTYFQNEAQLEKSRLLSDRFSAERPKGSFSTLEIQRTEQGDSAMYLCASSSPGGGSYEQYFGPGTRLTVT.

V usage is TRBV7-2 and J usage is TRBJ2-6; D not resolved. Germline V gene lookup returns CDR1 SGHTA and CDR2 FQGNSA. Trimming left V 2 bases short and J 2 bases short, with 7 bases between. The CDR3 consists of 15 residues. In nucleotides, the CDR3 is TGTGCCAGCAGCTTATTGGGTCCTGGGGCCAACGTCCTGACTTTC. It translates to CASSLLGPGANVLTF.

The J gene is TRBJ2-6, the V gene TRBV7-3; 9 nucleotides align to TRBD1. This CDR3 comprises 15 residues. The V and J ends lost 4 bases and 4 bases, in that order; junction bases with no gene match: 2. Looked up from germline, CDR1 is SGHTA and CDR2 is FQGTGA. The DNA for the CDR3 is TGTGCCAGCAGCTGGACAGGGGCCGGGGCCAACGTCCTGACTTTC. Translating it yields CASSWTGAGANVLTF.

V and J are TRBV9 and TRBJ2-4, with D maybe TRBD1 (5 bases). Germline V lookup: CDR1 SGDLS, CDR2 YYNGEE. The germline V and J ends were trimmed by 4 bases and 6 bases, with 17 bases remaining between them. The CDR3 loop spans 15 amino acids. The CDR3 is CASSSQDGLGNIQYF. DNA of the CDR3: TGTGCCAGCAGCTCACAGGACGGGTTGGGAAACATTCAGTACTTC.

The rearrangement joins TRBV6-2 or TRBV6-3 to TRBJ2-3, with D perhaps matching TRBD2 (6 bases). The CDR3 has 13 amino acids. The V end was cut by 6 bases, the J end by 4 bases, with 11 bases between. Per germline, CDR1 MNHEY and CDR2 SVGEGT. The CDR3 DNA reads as TGTGCCAGCAGGAACGGAGGGGCAGATACGCAGTATTTT. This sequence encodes CASRNGGADTQYF.

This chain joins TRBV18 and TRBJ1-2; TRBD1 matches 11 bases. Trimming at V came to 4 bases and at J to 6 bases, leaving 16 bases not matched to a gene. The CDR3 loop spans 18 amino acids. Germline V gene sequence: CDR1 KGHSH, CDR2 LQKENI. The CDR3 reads CASSLPPGTGGALDGYTF. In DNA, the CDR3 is TGTGCCAGCTCACTCCCCCCCGGGACAGGGGGTGCTTTAGATGGCTACACCTTC.

The CDR3 loop is CASSFSGAQETQYF. CDR3 DNA: TGTGCCAGCAGTTTTTCAGGGGCCCAAGAGACCCAGTACTTC. The chain employs TRBV12-3 or TRBV12-4 and TRBJ2-5; D may be TRBD1 (6 bases). The CDR3 is 14 residues long. V was clipped by 3 bases and J by 1 base, with 9 bases between them.

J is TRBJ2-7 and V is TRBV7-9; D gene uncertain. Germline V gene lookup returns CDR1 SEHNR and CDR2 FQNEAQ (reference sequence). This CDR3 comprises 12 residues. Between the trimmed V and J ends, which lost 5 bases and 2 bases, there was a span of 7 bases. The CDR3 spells CASSPSPYEQYF. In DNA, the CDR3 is TGTGCCAGCAGCCCTTCCCCCTACGAGCAGTACTTC.

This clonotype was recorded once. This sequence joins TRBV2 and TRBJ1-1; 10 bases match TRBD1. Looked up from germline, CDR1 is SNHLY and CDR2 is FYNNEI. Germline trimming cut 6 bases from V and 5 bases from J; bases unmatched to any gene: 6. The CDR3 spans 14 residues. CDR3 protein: CASSGDRGRTEAFF. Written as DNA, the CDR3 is TGTGCCAGCAGCGGGGACAGGGGTCGGACTGAAGCTTTCTTT.

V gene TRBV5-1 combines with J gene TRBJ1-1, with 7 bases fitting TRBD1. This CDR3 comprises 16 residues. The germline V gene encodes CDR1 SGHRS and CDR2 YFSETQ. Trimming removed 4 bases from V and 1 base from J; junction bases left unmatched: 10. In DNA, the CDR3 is TGCGCCAGCAGCCCGGGGACAGCTGAACCGAACACTGAAGCTTTCTTT. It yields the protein CASSPGTAEPNTEAFF.

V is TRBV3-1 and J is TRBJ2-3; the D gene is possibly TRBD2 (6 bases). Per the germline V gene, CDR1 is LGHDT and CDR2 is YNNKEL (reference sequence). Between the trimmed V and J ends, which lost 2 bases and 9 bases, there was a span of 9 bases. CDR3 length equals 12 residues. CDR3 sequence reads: CASSQNRETQYF. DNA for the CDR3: TGTGCCAGCAGCCAAAATCGGGAGACGCAGTATTTT.

The CDR3 bases are TGTGCCAGCGCGCTAGCGGGGGGCCAGACCCAGTACTTC. Protein: CASALAGGQTQYF. The chain has TRBV2 and TRBJ2-5, with TRBD2 identical over 11 bases. From germline, CDR1 is SNHLY and CDR2 FYNNEI. V lost 8 bases to trimming and J lost 6 bases; unmatched junction nucleotides: 5. The CDR3 length is 13 residues. Complete variable domain (other parts from reference TRBV2 and TRBJ2-5): EPEVTQTPSHQVTQMGQEVILRCVPISNHLYFYWYRQILGQKVEFLVSFYNNEISEKSEIFDDQFSVERPDGSNFTLKIRSTKLEDSAMYFCASALAGGQTQYFGPGTRLLVL.

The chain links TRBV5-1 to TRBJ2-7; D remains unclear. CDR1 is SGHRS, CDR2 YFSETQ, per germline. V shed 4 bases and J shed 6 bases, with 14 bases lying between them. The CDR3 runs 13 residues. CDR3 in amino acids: CASSGIVKGEQYF. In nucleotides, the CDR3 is TGCGCCAGCAGCGGGATAGTGAAGGGCGAGCAGTACTTC.

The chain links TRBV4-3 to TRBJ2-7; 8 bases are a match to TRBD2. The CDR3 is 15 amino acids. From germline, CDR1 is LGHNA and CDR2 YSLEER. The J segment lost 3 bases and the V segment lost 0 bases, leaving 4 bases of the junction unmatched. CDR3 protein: CASSQDRTSYYEQYF. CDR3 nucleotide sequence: TGCGCCAGCAGCCAAGATAGGACTAGCTACTACGAGCAGTACTTC.

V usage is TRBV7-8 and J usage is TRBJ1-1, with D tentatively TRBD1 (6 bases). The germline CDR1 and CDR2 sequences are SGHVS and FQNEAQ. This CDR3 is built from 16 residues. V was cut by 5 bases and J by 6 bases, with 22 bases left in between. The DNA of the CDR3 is TGTGCCAGCAGCGCAGGCCGGGGGCTCTCATTGCCTGAAGCTTTCTTT. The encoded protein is CASSAGRGLSLPEAFF. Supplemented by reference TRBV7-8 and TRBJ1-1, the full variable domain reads GAGVSQSPRYKVAKRGQDVALRCDPISGHVSLFWYQQALGQGPEFLTYFQNEAQLDKSGLPSDRFFAERPEGSVSTLKIQRTQQEDSAVYLCASSAGRGLSLPEAFFGQGTRLTVV.

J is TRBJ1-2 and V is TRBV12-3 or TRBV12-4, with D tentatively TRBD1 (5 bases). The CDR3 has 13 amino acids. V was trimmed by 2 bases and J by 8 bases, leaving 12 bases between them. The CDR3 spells CASSLLSGTGYTF. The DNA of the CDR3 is TGTGCCAGCAGTTTACTCTCGGGGACGGGCTACACCTTC.

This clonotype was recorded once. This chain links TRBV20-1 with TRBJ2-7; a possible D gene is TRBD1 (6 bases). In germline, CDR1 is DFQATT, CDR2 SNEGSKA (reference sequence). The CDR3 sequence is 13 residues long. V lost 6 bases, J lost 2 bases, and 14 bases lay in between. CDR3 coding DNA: TGCAGTGCCCGGGCAGGGGCAACCTACGAGCAGTACTTC. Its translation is CSARAGATYEQYF.

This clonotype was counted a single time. CDR3 sequence: CASSSRTGWSTGELFF. The CDR3 DNA sequence: TGTGCCAGCAGTTCCCGGACAGGATGGAGCACCGGGGAGCTGTTTTTT. V and J are TRBV6-2 or TRBV6-3 and TRBJ2-2, with TRBD1 identical over 7 bases. Looked up from germline, CDR1 is MNHEY and CDR2 is SVGEGT. Unmatched junction bases numbered 9, after V lost 4 bases and J lost 4 bases. The length of the CDR3 is 16 residues.

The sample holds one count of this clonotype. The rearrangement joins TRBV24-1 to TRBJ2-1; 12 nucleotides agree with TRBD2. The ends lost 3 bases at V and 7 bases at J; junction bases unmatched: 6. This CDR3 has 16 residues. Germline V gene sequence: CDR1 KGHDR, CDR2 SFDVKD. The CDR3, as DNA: TGTGCCACCAGTGATCCCACTAGCGGGGGGATTAATGAGCAGTTCTTC. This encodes CATSDPTSGGINEQFF.

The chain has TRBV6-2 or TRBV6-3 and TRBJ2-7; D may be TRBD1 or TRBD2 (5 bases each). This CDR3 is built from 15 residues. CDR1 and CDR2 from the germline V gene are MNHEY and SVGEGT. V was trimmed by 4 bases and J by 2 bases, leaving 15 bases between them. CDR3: CASSWDGPLTYEQYF. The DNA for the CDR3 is TGTGCCAGCAGTTGGGACGGGCCTTTAACCTACGAGCAGTACTTC.

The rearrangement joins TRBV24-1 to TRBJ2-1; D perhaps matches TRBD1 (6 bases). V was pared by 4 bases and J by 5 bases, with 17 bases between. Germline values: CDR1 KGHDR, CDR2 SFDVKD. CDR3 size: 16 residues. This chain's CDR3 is CATSDPDRSGDNEQFF. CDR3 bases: TGTGCCACCAGTGACCCAGACAGGTCTGGGGACAATGAGCAGTTCTTC.

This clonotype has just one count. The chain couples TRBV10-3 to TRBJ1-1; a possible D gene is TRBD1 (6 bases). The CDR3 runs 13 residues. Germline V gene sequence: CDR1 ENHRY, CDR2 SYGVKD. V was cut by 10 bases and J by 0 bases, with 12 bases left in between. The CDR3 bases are TGTGCCACTCGGGACACAGTGAACACTGAAGCTTTCTTT. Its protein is CATRDTVNTEAFF.

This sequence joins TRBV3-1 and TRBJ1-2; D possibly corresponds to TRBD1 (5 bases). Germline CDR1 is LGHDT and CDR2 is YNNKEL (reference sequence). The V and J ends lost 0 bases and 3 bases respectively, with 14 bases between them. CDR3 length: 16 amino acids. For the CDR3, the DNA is TGTGCCAGCAGCCAAGAGTATCAGGTGGGGGACTATGGCTACACCTTC. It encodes CASSQEYQVGDYGYTF. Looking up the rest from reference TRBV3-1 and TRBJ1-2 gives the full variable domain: DTAVSQTPKYLVTQMGNDKSIKCEQNLGHDTMYWYKQDSKKFLKIMFSYNNKELIINETVPNRFSPKSPDKAHLNLHINSLELGDSAVYFCASSQEYQVGDYGYTFGSGTRLTVV.

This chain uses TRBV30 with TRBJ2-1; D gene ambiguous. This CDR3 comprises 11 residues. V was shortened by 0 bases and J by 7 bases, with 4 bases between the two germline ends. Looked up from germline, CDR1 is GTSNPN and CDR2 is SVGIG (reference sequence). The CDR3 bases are TGTGCCTGGAGTGTCCTGAATGAGCAGTTCTTC. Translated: CAWSVLNEQFF. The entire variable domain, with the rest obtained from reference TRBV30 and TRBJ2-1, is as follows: SQTIHQWPATLVQPVGSPLSLECTVEGTSNPNLYWYRQAAGRGLQLLFYSVGIGQISSEVPQNLSASRPQDRQFILSSKKLLLSDSGFYLCAWSVLNEQFFGPGTRLTVL.

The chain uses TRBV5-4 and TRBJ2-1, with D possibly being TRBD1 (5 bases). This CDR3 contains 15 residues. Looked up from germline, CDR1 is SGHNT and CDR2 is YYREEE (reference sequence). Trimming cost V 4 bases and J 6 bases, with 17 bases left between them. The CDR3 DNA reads TGTGCCAGCAGCCGATACCAGGGTATCGTCAATGAGCAGTTCTTC. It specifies CASSRYQGIVNEQFF.

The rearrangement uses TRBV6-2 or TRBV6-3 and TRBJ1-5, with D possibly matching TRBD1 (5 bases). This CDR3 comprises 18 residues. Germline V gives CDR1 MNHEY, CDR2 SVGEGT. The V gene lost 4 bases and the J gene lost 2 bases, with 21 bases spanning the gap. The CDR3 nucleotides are TGTGCCAGCAGTTCTGGTTCGGCAGGGCAATTTCGCAATCAGCCCCAGCATTTT. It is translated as CASSSGSAGQFRNQPQHF.

The CDR3 DNA sequence: TGTGCCAGCAGGTTACCAGAGAACACTGAAGCTTTCTTT. Translation: CASRLPENTEAFF. The chain employs TRBV7-2 and TRBJ1-1, with D unresolved. The CDR3 is 13 amino acids. Trimming stripped 6 bases from V and 1 base from J, with 9 bases between. In germline, CDR1 is SGHTA, CDR2 FQGNSA.

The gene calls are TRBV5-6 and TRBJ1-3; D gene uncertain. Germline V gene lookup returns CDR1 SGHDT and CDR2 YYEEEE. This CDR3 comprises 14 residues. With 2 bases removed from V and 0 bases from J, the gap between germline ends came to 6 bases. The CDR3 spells CASSLLPSGNTIYF. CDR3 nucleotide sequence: TGTGCCAGCAGCTTACTACCCTCTGGAAACACCATATATTTT.

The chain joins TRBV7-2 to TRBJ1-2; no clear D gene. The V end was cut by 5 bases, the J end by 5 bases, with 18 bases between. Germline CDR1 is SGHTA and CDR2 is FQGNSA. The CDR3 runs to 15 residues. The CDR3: CASSPTGLQLYGYTF. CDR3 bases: TGTGCCAGCAGCCCCACCGGGCTCCAGTTGTATGGCTACACCTTC.

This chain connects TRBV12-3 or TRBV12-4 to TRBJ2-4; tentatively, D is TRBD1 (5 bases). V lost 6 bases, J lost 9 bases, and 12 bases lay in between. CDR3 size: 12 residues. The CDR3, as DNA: TGTGCCAGCAGCCAGGGATTAGGCATTCAGTACTTC. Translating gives CASSQGLGIQYF.